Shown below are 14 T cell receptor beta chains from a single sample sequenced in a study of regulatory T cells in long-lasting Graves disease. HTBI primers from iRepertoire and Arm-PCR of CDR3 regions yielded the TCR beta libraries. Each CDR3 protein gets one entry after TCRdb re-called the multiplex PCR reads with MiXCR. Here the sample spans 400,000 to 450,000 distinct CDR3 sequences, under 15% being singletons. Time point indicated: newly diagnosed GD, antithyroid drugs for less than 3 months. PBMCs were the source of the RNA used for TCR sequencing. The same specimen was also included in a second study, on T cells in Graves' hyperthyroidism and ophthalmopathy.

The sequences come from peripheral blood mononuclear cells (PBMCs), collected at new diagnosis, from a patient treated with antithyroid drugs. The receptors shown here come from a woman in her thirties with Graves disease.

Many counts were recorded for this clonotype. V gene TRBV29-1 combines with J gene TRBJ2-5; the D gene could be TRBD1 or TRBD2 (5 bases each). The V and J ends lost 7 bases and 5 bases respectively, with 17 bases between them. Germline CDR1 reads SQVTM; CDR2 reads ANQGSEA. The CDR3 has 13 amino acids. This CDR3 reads CSGGTHLGETQYF. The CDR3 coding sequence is TGCAGCGGGGGGACGCACCTCGGGGAGACCCAGTACTTC. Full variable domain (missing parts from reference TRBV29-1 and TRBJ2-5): SAVISQKPSRDICQRGTSLTIQCQVDSQVTMMFWYRQQPGQSLTLIATANQGSEATYESGFVIDKFPISRPNLTFSTLTVSNMSPEDSSIYLCSGGTHLGETQYFGPGTRLLVL.

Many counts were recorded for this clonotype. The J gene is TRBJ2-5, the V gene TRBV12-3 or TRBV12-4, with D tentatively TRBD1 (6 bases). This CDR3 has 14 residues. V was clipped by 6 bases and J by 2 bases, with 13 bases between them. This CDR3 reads CASSLIGQQETQYF. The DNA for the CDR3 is TGTGCCAGCAGCCTGATCGGACAGCAAGAGACCCAGTACTTC.

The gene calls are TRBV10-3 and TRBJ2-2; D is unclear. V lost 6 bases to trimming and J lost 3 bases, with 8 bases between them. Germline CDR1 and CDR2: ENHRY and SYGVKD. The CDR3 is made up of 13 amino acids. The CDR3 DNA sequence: TGTGCCATCAGGGGGAAGTACACCGGGGAGCTGTTTTTT. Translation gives CAIRGKYTGELFF.

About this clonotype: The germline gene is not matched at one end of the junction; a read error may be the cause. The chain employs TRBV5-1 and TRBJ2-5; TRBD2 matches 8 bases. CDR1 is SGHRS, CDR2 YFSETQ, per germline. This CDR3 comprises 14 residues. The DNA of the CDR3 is TGCGCCAGCGGCTTGAGCGGGGGCCAAGAGACCCAGTACTTC. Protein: CASGLSGGQETQYF. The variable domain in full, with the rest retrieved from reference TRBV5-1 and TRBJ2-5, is KAGVTQTPRYLIKTRGQQVTLSCSPISGHRSVSWYQQTPGQGLQFLFEYFSETQRNKGNFPGRFSGRQFSNSRSEMNVSTLELGDSALYLCASGLSGGQETQYFGPGTRLLVL.

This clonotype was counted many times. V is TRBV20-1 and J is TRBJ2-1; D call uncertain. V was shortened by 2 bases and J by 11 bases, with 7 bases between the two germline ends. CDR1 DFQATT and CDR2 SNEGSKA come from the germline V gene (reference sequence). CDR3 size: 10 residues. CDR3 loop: CSARPRKQFF. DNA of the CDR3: TGCAGTGCTAGACCCCGCAAGCAGTTCTTC.

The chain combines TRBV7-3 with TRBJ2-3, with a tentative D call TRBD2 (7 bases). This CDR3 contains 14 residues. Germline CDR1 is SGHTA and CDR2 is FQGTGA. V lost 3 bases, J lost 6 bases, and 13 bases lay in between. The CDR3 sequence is CASSLGGAEDTQYF. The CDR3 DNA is TGTGCCAGCAGCTTGGGGGGGGCTGAGGATACGCAGTATTTT.

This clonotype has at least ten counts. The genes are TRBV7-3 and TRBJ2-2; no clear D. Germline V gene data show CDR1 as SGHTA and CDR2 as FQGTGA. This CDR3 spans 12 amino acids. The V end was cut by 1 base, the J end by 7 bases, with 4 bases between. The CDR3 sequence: CASSLMSGELFF. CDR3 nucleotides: TGTGCCAGCAGCTTAATGAGCGGGGAGCTGTTTTTT.

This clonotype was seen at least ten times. CDR3 loop: CASSSSGDFPTYEQYF. CDR3 bases: TGTGCCAGCAGTTCCTCCGGGGACTTTCCAACCTACGAGCAGTACTTC. The rearrangement links TRBV6-5 to TRBJ2-7; D possibly corresponds to TRBD2 (6 bases). This CDR3 region has 16 residues. V lost 4 bases and J 2 bases, leaving 18 bases between the germline ends. The germline V gene has CDR1 MNHEY and CDR2 SVGAGI.

CDR3 sequence: CASSVVDGTDTQYF. The CDR3 DNA is TGTGCCAGCAGCGTAGTGGACGGCACAGATACGCAGTATTTT. The chain carries TRBV9 and TRBJ2-3; D gene unclear. There are 14 residues in the CDR3. The germline V gene encodes CDR1 SGDLS and CDR2 YYNGEE. V dropped 0 bases and J dropped 1 base, with 6 bases sitting between them.

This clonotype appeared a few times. The DNA for the CDR3 is TGCAGTGCCCTCCCAAGGACAGCCTCCAGGAACTATGGCTACACCTTC. The encoded protein is CSALPRTASRNYGYTF. The rearrangement uses TRBV20-1 and TRBJ1-2; a weak D match, TRBD1 (6 bases). CDR1 is DFQATT, CDR2 SNEGSKA, per germline (reference sequence). V was cut by 6 bases and J by 2 bases, with 22 bases left in between. This CDR3 region has 16 residues.

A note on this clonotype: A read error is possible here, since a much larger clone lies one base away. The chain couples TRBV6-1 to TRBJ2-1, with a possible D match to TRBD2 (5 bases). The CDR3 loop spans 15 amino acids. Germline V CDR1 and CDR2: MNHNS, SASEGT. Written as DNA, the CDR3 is TGTGCCAGCAGTCAGCCTTGGACTGCTTACAATGGGCAGTTCTTC. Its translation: CASSQPWTAYNGQFF.

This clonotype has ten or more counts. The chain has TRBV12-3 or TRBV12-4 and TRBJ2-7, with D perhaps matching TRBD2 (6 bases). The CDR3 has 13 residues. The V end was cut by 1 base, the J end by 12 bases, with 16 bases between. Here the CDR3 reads CASSLGYPGTLYF. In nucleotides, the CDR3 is TGTGCCAGCAGTTTAGGTTACCCCGGGACTTTGTACTTC.

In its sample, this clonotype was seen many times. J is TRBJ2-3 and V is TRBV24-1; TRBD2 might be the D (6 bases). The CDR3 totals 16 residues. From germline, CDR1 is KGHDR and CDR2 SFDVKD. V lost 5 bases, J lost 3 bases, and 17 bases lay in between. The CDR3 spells CATSGTGTHRTDTQYF. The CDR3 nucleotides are TGTGCCACCAGTGGCACCGGGACTCATCGGACAGATACGCAGTATTTT.

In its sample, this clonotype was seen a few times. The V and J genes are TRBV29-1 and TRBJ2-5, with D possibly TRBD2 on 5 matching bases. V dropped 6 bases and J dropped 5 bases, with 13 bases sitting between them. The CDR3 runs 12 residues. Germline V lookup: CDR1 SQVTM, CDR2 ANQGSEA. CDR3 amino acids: CSVQKPGETQYF. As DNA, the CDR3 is TGCAGCGTACAAAAGCCGGGGGAGACCCAGTACTTC.